Below, 5 T cell receptor beta chains from the same sample are listed, as sequenced in a study of OX40 agonist ivuxolimab in advanced cancers. Only in-frame clones appear in the TCRdb table, and some are missing; sequencing was by immunoSEQ multiplex PCR. Among 60,000 or so clones listed, 87% were seen once. The specimen was CD4+ or CD8+ T cells sorted from blood, collected in a trial of the OX40 agonist ivuxolimab. These TCRs come from an adult with an advanced solid tumor such as melanoma, head and neck, liver or kidney cancer.

This chain connects TRBV14 to TRBJ2-7; 9 bases are a match to TRBD1. In germline, CDR1 is SGHDN, CDR2 FVKESK. V dropped 3 bases and J dropped 6; count of bases not matched to a gene: 3. The CDR3 loop spans 13 amino acids. The CDR3 spells CASSQGTGREQYF. DNA of the CDR3: TGTGCCAGCAGCCAGGGGACAGGGCGCGAGCAGTACTTC.

This chain connects TRBV6-5 to TRBJ1-2; no definite D call. This CDR3 has 14 amino acids. CDR1 and CDR2 from the germline V gene are MNHEY and SVGAGI. V was pared by 10 bases and J by 0 bases, with 15 bases between. The CDR3 bases are TGTGCCACCAACCGTCCCGGGACTAACTATGGCTACACCTTC. It specifies CATNRPGTNYGYTF.

The chain combines TRBV4-1 with TRBJ1-5, with TRBD1 matching 9 bases. The CDR3 runs to 14 residues. The V segment lost 0 bases and the J segment 8 bases; nucleotides outside the gene matches: 2. CDR1 and CDR2 from the germline V gene are MGHRA and YSYEKL. The CDR3, as DNA: TGCGCCAGCAGCCAAGAAGGGACAGGGAAGCCCCAGCATTTT. Its translation: CASSQEGTGKPQHF.

This sequence joins TRBV6-1 and TRBJ1-4; TRBD1 is a possible D gene (5 bases). The V end was cut by 3 bases, the J end by 4 bases, with 9 bases between. The CDR3 is 14 residues long. Germline CDR1 and CDR2: MNHNS and SASEGT. The CDR3 spells CASSDFDSNEKLFF. The CDR3 DNA sequence: TGTGCCAGCAGTGACTTCGACAGTAATGAAAAACTGTTTTTT.

CDR3 region: CASSRDFGAETQYF. CDR3 in DNA: TGTGCCAGTAGTCGTGACTTTGGGGCGGAGACCCAGTACTTC. V gene TRBV19 combines with J gene TRBJ2-5; perhaps TRBD1 as D (5 bases). The CDR3 has 14 residues. V shed 5 bases and J shed 5 bases, with 15 bases lying between them. Germline loops: CDR1 LNHDA, CDR2 SQIVND (reference sequence).